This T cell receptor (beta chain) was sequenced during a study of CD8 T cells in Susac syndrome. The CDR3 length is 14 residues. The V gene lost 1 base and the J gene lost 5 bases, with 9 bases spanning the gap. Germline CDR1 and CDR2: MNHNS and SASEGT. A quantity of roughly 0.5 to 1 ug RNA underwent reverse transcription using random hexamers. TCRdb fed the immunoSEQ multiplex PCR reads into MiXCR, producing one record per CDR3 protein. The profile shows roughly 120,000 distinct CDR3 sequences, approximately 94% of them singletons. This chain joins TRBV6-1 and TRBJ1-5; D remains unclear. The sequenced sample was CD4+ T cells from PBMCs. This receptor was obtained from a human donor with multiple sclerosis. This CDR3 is CASSEGWADQPQHF. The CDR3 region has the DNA TGTGCCAGCAGTGAAGGATGGGCGGATCAGCCCCAGCATTTT.